These 26 T cell receptor beta chains originate from one sample sequenced in a study of T cell changes during pregnancy in multiple sclerosis. Here immunoSEQ multiplex PCR was the method, and the copy in TCRdb shows in-frame clones only, minus some. Seen here are under 40,000 clones, 90% to 95% observed once, and the top ten hold less than 0.45%. Sequencing used CD4+ T cells from peripheral blood mononuclear cells, obtained in the third trimester of pregnancy. Receptors were obtained from a female donor in good health, enrolled as a control in a pregnancy study.

The gene calls are TRBV29-1 and TRBJ1-4, with 7 bases fitting TRBD1. Germline lookup yields CDR1 SQVTM and CDR2 ANQGSEA. The CDR3 consists of 15 residues. V shed 8 bases and J 0 bases; nucleotides not matched to a gene: 9. This CDR3 is CSIRQGPATNEKLFF. CDR3 in DNA: TGCAGCATTCGACAGGGCCCTGCAACTAATGAAAAACTGTTTTTT.

The chain uses TRBV27 and TRBJ1-2; D call uncertain. CDR1 MNHEY and CDR2 SMNVEV come from the germline V gene (reference sequence). Trimming cost V 6 bases and J 8 bases, with 25 bases left between them. The CDR3 length is 16 residues. CDR3 protein: CASRPRSTPRLEGYTF. The CDR3 DNA reads as TGTGCCAGCAGACCCCGGTCCACCCCTCGCCTTGAGGGCTACACCTTC.

CDR3 amino acids: CASSQHRGTTNEKLFF. In DNA form, the CDR3 reads TGTGCCAGCTCACAACACAGGGGCACAACTAATGAAAAACTGTTTTTT. This chain uses TRBV18 with TRBJ1-4, with TRBD1 matching over 7 bases. With V trimmed by 4 bases and J by 0 bases, 5 bases remained unmatched. The CDR3 extends over 16 amino acids. Germline V CDR1 and CDR2: KGHSH, LQKENI.

The rearrangement links TRBV7-3 to TRBJ2-5; D may be TRBD2 (6 bases). The V end was cut by 1 base, the J end by 5 bases, with 17 bases between. Per germline, CDR1 SGHTA and CDR2 FQGTGA. The CDR3 consists of 16 residues. CDR3 DNA sequence: TGTGCCAGCAGCTTAAATCCCCCCGGGACTCGGGAGACCCAGTACTTC. It encodes CASSLNPPGTRETQYF.

The V call is TRBV7-2, the J call TRBJ1-6; D ambiguous. Germline loops: CDR1 SGHTA, CDR2 FQGNSA. The CDR3 consists of 14 residues. The ends were cut back, 5 bases at V and 13 bases at J, with 18 bases in the middle. The DNA of the CDR3 is TGTGCCAGCAGCCGCCCGCGGCAGGAGGATCCCCTCCACTTT. Translation gives CASSRPRQEDPLHF.

The chain is built from TRBV28 and TRBJ1-6; D is possibly TRBD1 (6 bases). Germline CDR1 is MDHEN and CDR2 is SYDVKM. With 4 bases removed from V and 6 bases from J, the gap between germline ends came to 16 bases. The CDR3 extends over 16 amino acids. The CDR3 DNA reads TGTGCCAGCAGTTATCAGGGGCCCCCTTTTAATTCACCCCTCCACTTT. Protein sequence: CASSYQGPPFNSPLHF.

This chain links TRBV25-1 with TRBJ2-7; D perhaps matches TRBD2 (5 bases). Trimming removed 4 bases at V and 6 bases at J, with 16 bases between. Germline CDR1 is MGHDK and CDR2 is SYGVNS. The CDR3 has 14 residues. The CDR3 DNA reads as TGTGCCAGCAGTGTTTCTCCGGGGAAAGGCGAGCAGTACTTC. This translates into CASSVSPGKGEQYF.

The V gene is TRBV11-2, the J gene TRBJ2-3; 9 bases align to TRBD2. This CDR3 region has 16 residues. The trim removed 1 base at V and 6 bases at J, leaving 8 bases unmatched. Germline V gene data show CDR1 as SGHAT and CDR2 as FQNNGV. The CDR3, as DNA: TGTGCCAGCAGCTTAGGGGGACTAGCCCCCTGGGATACGCAGTATTTT. Translating gives CASSLGGLAPWDTQYF.

This clone was observed a single time. The V call is TRBV11-3, the J call TRBJ1-4, with D unclear. Trimming cost V 1 base and J 16 bases, with 16 bases left between them. The CDR3 loop spans 13 amino acids. Germline V gives CDR1 SGHNT, CDR2 YENEEA. The CDR3 nucleotides are TGTGCCAGCAGCTTAGCCTTCCCTCGGGGTTCGTTTTTT. Translating gives CASSLAFPRGSFF.

The chain has TRBV7-9 and TRBJ2-3; 7 bases match TRBD1. The CDR3 runs to 14 residues. Trimming at V came to 2 bases and at J to 4 bases, leaving 3 bases not matched to a gene. Germline values: CDR1 SEHNR, CDR2 FQNEAQ (reference sequence). As DNA, the CDR3 is TGTGCCAGCAGCTTAACAGGGGTGGCAGATACGCAGTATTTT. Translated: CASSLTGVADTQYF.

J is TRBJ2-3 and V is TRBV7-2, with 8 bases identical to TRBD1. The germline V gene has CDR1 SGHTA and CDR2 FQGNSA. V trimming: 2 bases; J trimming: 2 bases; junction bases outside the gene matches: 9. The CDR3 runs 17 residues. CDR3 coding DNA: TGTGCCAGCAGCTTACAGGGGGCCGCGGCTCCCACAGATACGCAGTATTTT. Its protein is CASSLQGAAAPTDTQYF.

Note on this clone: Other nucleotide sequences in the sample specify the same CDR3. The chain is built from TRBV6-5 and TRBJ2-1; the match to TRBD1 covers 8 bases. V shed 5 bases, J shed 0 bases, and the junction held 3 bases outside the gene matches. The CDR3 sequence is 15 residues long. From germline, CDR1 is MNHEY and CDR2 SVGAGI. In DNA, the CDR3 is TGTGCCAGCAGTCCTGACAGGGGCTCCTACAATGAGCAGTTCTTC. Amino acid sequence: CASSPDRGSYNEQFF.

V gene TRBV7-3 combines with J gene TRBJ2-1, with 9 bases lining up with TRBD2. From germline, CDR1 is SGHTA and CDR2 FQGTGA. V lost 1 base, J lost 9 bases, and 10 bases stayed unmatched. CDR3 length: 16 residues. The CDR3 protein is CASSLIGTSNGAEQFF. In nucleotides, the CDR3 is TGTGCCAGCAGCTTAATCGGGACTAGCAACGGTGCTGAGCAGTTCTTC.

The chain recombines TRBV28 with TRBJ2-4; D remains ambiguous. The CDR3 spans 16 residues. Trimming shortened V by 5 bases and J by 0 bases, and 14 bases separated the two germline ends. In germline, CDR1 is MDHEN, CDR2 SYDVKM. The CDR3 region has the DNA TGTGCCAGCAGTAGTAAACTTTCTTTAGCCAAAAACATTCAGTACTTC. This sequence encodes CASSSKLSLAKNIQYF.

This chain connects TRBV18 to TRBJ1-1; D is undetermined. CDR3 length: 14 amino acids. Germline-derived CDR1 and CDR2 are KGHSH and LQKENI. V was clipped by 3 bases and J by 3 bases, with 11 bases between them. The DNA of the CDR3 is TGTGCCAGCTCACCCACTAAGCGAGACACTGAAGCTTTCTTT. This encodes CASSPTKRDTEAFF.

The chain is built from TRBV5-5 and TRBJ1-4, with TRBD1 matching 8 bases. Germline CDR1 is SGHKS and CDR2 is YYEKEE (reference sequence). V lost 1 base to trimming and J lost 8 bases; unmatched junction nucleotides: 7. The CDR3 totals 15 residues. The CDR3 coding sequence is TGTGCCAGCAGCTTGATTCAGGGGGCGAGCGAAAAACTGTTTTTT. Translating gives CASSLIQGASEKLFF.

The gene calls are TRBV18 and TRBJ1-2, with 10 bases lining up with TRBD1. J was trimmed by 8 bases and V by 3 bases; bases with no gene match: 12. CDR1 is KGHSH and CDR2 is LQKENI in the germline V gene. The CDR3 runs 16 residues. The CDR3 DNA reads TGTGCCAGCTCACCCCCCCTTAAGGACAGGGGGAAGGGCTACACCTTC. This translates into CASSPPLKDRGKGYTF.

The gene calls are TRBV11-2 and TRBJ2-5; 7 nucleotides agree with TRBD1. CDR1 is SGHAT, CDR2 FQNNGV, per germline. Trimming cost V 1 base and J 2 bases; bases outside gene matches: 4. CDR3 length: 15 amino acids. This chain's CDR3 is CASSLAWDRQETQYF. For the CDR3, the DNA is TGTGCCAGCAGCTTAGCCTGGGACAGACAAGAGACCCAGTACTTC.

The chain is built from TRBV4-1 and TRBJ2-2, with TRBD2 identical over 9 bases. With 1 base clipped from V and 3 bases from J, the junction kept 9 bases outside the gene matches. The CDR3 runs 18 residues. Germline V CDR1 and CDR2: MGHRA, YSYEKL. The CDR3 coding sequence is TGCGCCAGCAGCCAAGCCTCGAGCGGGGGGCCCGACACCGGGGAGCTGTTTTTT. Protein: CASSQASSGGPDTGELFF.

The V and J genes are TRBV30 and TRBJ2-6, with 9 bases lining up with TRBD1. Germline values: CDR1 GTSNPN, CDR2 SVGIG (reference sequence). With V trimmed by 5 bases and J by 1 base, 0 bases remained unmatched. The CDR3 is 14 amino acids. In nucleotides, the CDR3 is TGTGCCTGGGGACAGGGGTCTGGGGCCAACGTCCTGACTTTC. Its protein product is CAWGQGSGANVLTF.

This clone was seen once. CDR3 sequence: CASSLEAGWGTYEQYF. For the CDR3, the DNA is TGTGCCAGCAGCCTCGAGGCGGGTTGGGGTACCTACGAGCAGTACTTC. The J gene is TRBJ2-7, the V gene TRBV7-2; D may be TRBD2 (5 bases). Per germline, CDR1 SGHTA and CDR2 FQGNSA. V was trimmed by 5 bases and J by 2 bases, leaving 19 bases between them. This CDR3 spans 16 amino acids.

The chain employs TRBV5-1 and TRBJ1-1; 10 bases align to TRBD1. J gave up 1 base and V 0 bases, and 0 bases lay outside the gene matches. From germline, CDR1 is SGHRS and CDR2 YFSETQ. This CDR3 has 15 residues. The CDR3 nucleotides read TGCGCCAGCAGCTTGGGGGACAGGGGGAACACTGAAGCTTTCTTT. The encoded protein is CASSLGDRGNTEAFF. Supplemented by reference TRBV5-1 and TRBJ1-1, the full variable domain reads KAGVTQTPRYLIKTRGQQVTLSCSPISGHRSVSWYQQTPGQGLQFLFEYFSETQRNKGNFPGRFSGRQFSNSRSEMNVSTLELGDSALYLCASSLGDRGNTEAFFGQGTRLTVV.

The J gene is TRBJ1-6, the V gene TRBV5-1; 7 bases agree with TRBD1. Trimming cost V 4 bases and J 4 bases; bases outside gene matches: 5. CDR3 length equals 15 residues. In germline, CDR1 is SGHRS, CDR2 YFSETQ. The CDR3: CASSPGQAYNSPLHF. The DNA for the CDR3 is TGCGCCAGCAGCCCCGGACAGGCTTATAATTCACCCCTCCACTTT.

This clone turned up a few times. The chain is built from TRBV4-3 and TRBJ2-3; 8 bases line up with TRBD2. The CDR3 covers 18 residues. The V gene end was trimmed by 4 bases and the J gene end by 2 bases; junction bases not matched to a gene: 14. In germline, CDR1 is LGHNA, CDR2 YSLEER. CDR3: CASSLGREVAGNTDTQYF. CDR3 nucleotide sequence: TGCGCCAGCAGCCTCGGGAGAGAGGTAGCGGGGAACACAGATACGCAGTATTTT.

The chain has TRBV7-9 and TRBJ2-5, with 12 bases lining up with TRBD2. Germline loops: CDR1 SEHNR, CDR2 FQNEAQ (reference sequence). The V and J ends lost 0 bases and 3 bases, in that order; junction bases with no gene match: 8. This CDR3 comprises 18 residues. CDR3 in amino acids: CASSLARRTSGAEETQYF. The CDR3 region has the DNA TGTGCCAGCAGCTTAGCAAGGCGGACTAGCGGGGCAGAAGAGACCCAGTACTTC.

The chain combines TRBV6-5 with TRBJ1-2; no clear D. CDR1 and CDR2 (germline): MNHEY, SVGAGI. CDR3 length: 12 residues. V lost 5 bases and J 8 bases, leaving 12 bases between the germline ends. CDR3 protein: CASSVLGEGYTF. The CDR3 bases are TGTGCCAGCAGTGTACTCGGGGAAGGCTACACCTTC.